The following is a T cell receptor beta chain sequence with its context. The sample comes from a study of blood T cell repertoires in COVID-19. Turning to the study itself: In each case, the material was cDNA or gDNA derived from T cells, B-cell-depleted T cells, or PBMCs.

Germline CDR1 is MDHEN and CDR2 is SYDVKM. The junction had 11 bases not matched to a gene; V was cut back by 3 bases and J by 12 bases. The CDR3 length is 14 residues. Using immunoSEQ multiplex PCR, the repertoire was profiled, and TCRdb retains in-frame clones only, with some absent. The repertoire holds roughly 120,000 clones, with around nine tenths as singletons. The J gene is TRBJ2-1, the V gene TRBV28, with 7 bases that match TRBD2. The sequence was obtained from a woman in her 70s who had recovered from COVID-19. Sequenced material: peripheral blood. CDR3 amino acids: CASSLLAALAGQFF. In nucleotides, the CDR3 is TGTGCCAGCAGTTTGCTAGCGGCCTTAGCCGGGCAGTTCTTC.